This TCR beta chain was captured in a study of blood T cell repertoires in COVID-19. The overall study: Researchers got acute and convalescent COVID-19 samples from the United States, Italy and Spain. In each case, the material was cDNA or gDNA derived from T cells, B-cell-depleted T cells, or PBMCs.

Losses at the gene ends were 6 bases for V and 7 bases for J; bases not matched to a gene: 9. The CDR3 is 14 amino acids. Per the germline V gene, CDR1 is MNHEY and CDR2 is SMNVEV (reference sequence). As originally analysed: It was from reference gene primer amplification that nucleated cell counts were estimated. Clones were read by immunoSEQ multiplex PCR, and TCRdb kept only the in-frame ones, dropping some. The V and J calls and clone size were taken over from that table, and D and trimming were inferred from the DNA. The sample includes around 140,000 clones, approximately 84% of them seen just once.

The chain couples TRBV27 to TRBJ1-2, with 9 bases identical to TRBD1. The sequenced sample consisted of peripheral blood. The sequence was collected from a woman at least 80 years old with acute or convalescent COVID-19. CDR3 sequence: CASRLQGARGGYTF. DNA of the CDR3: TGTGCCAGCAGATTACAGGGGGCGCGAGGTGGCTACACCTTC.